In its sample, the clone carrying this TCR beta chain was seen a few times. Its cognate antigen is unknown. Amplification yielded TCR beta CDR3 regions, with RNA transcripts as the source. The primer set for the first-round RT-PCR of the TCR CDR3 was HTBI. Each CDR3 protein is one row after TCRdb ran MiXCR on the multiplex PCR reads. The data contain around 300,000 distinct CDR3 sequences, 15% to 20% of them singletons. CDR3 size: 15 residues. V lost 3 bases to trimming and J lost 0 bases, with 6 bases between them. Germline V gene data show CDR1 as LNHDA and CDR2 as SQIVND (reference sequence). Ophthalmopathy in the patients scored at least 3 on Clinical Activity Score and at least 4 on NOSPECS grade, lasting under 3 months. The data belong to a study of T cells in Graves' hyperthyroidism and ophthalmopathy. Study-level results: Most thyroid clonotypes expanded above 0.001 were also detected in blood.

The chain carries TRBV19 and TRBJ2-6, with D hard to call. This clonotype was obtained from a man aged 45-65 years with Graves' ophthalmopathy. Input material: blood. CDR3 in DNA: TGTGCCAGTAGTATCCTCTCCTCTGGGGCCAACGTCCTGACTTTC. Encoded protein: CASSILSSGANVLTF.